A selection of T cell receptor beta chains follows, all from one sample in a study of identical twins. From the 5' RACE reads, TCRdb called clonotypes with MiXCR, one entry per CDR3 protein. In the table there are some 1,700,000 distinct CDR3 sequences, more than 30% of which are singletons. The sample taken for sequencing was cord blood. All receptors derive from a newborn girl in good health. The CDR3 runs from the conserved cysteine through the conserved F or W. D genes are given only for firm matches. Rows may omit the clone size; those that give it use once, few, many or a size class.

CDR3nt	CDR3aa	abundance	d_gene	v_gene	j_gene
TGTGCCGGCAGCCAAGATCAGACTAGCGGGGCCTACGAGCAGTACTTC	CAGSQDQTSGAYEQYF	.	TRBD2	TRBV3-1	TRBJ2-7
TGCAGTGCTAGAGAGGGCTCAAGCTCCTACAATGAGCAGTTCTTC	CSAREGSSSYNEQFF	few	.	TRBV20-1	TRBJ2-1
TGTGCCAGCAGCCTGAAAAGCGGGTATGGCTACACCTTC	CASSLKSGYGYTF	.	.	TRBV12-3/TRBV12-4	TRBJ1-2
TGTGCCAGCAGGACTCACAGGGGATACAATGAGCAGTACTTC	CASRTHRGYNEQYF	few	TRBD1	TRBV6-5	TRBJ2-7
TGTGCCAGCAGTTTTGGGCTAGGCACAGATACGCAGTATTTT	CASSFGLGTDTQYF	.	.	TRBV12-3/TRBV12-4	TRBJ2-3
TGCAGTGCTAGGCGGGGTCTAATGGATGAGCAGTTCTTC	CSARRGLMDEQFF	.	.	TRBV20-1	TRBJ2-1
TGTGCCAGCAGCCAATTCGGCGGGAGCCAAGAGACCCAGTACTTC	CASSQFGGSQETQYF	.	TRBD2	TRBV4-2	TRBJ2-5
TGCAGTGTTATACGCGGCTACACCTTC	CSVIRGYTF	.	.	TRBV20-1	TRBJ1-2
TGTGCCAGCAGCCAAGAGGCTGGGGGGGCAGATACGCAGTATTTT	CASSQEAGGADTQYF	.	TRBD2	TRBV4-2	TRBJ2-3
TGTGCCAGCAGGCAACAGGGGCACACCGGGGAGCTGTTTTTT	CASRQQGHTGELFF	few	TRBD1	TRBV25-1	TRBJ2-2
TGCGCCAGCAGCTTGTCCGGGACTCCTTCCTACAATGAGCAGTTCTTC	CASSLSGTPSYNEQFF	few	.	TRBV5-1	TRBJ2-1
TGCAGCGTTGAGAAGGGTTACCGCTACAATGAGCAGTTCTTC	CSVEKGYRYNEQFF	.	.	TRBV29-1	TRBJ2-1
TGTGCCAGCCGGAAGGGACAGACCTACGAGCAGTACTTC	CASRKGQTYEQYF	.	TRBD1	TRBV12-3/TRBV12-4	TRBJ2-7
TGTGCCAGCAGCTTAGGAGTGAGGACTATACGGCTCAATGAGCAGTACTTC	CASSLGVRTIRLNEQYF	.	.	TRBV11-2	TRBJ2-7
TGTGCCAGCAGGCGACAGGCAACTAATGAAAAACTGTTTTTT	CASRRQATNEKLFF	.	.	TRBV3-1	TRBJ1-4
TGTGCCAGCAGTTTTGGGCATTCGGTCTATGGCTACACCTTC	CASSFGHSVYGYTF	many	.	TRBV12-3/TRBV12-4	TRBJ1-2
TGTGCCAGCGGAACACGACCGGGGGGACCTAGCACAGATACGCAGTATTTT	CASGTRPGGPSTDTQYF	few	TRBD2	TRBV7-9	TRBJ2-3
TGTGCCAGCAGCCAAGATATAGGTTACGAGCAGTACTTC	CASSQDIGYEQYF	few	.	TRBV4-2	TRBJ2-7
TGCGCCAGCAGCTTGAATATTGGACTAGCGGTGAACACCGGGGATCTGTTTTTT	CASSLNIGLAVNTGDLFF	.	TRBD2	TRBV5-1	TRBJ2-2
TGTGCCAGCAGCTTCCACGGGGGGGTCAACACTGAAGCTTTCTTT	CASSFHGGVNTEAFF	few	.	TRBV7-2	TRBJ1-1
TGTGCCAGCAGCCTTCCCTACTATGAGCAGTTCTTC	CASSLPYYEQFF	few	.	TRBV7-2	TRBJ2-1
TGTGCCAGCAGCTTAGATTCGCGTGGCTACACCTTC	CASSLDSRGYTF	few	.	TRBV11-2	TRBJ1-2
TGCGCCAGCAGCCTCACTAGCGGTTCCTACAATGGGCAGTTCTTC	CASSLTSGSYNGQFF	.	TRBD2	TRBV5-1	TRBJ2-1
TGCAGCGTACTGAACAGGGGACTTATCTCCTACGAGCAGTACTTC	CSVLNRGLISYEQYF	.	.	TRBV29-1	TRBJ2-7
TGTGCCTGGAGTGCCCTCCTGGCCCGGGCTGAAGCTTTCTTT	CAWSALLARAEAFF	.	.	TRBV30	TRBJ1-1
TGTGCCACCAGCACACGGACTAGCGGGAATGAGCAGTTCTTC	CATSTRTSGNEQFF	few	TRBD2	TRBV15	TRBJ2-1
TGTGCCAGCAGCCAAGGCTCTCATCGAGATTACGAGCAGTACTTC	CASSQGSHRDYEQYF	few	.	TRBV7-8	TRBJ2-7
TGCGCCAGCGCCAAATTAGCGGGAACGGGTTACAATGAGCAGTTCTTC	CASAKLAGTGYNEQFF	few	TRBD2	TRBV5-1	TRBJ2-1
TGTGCCAGCAGTTTAACAGTAGCCTACGAGCAGTACTTC	CASSLTVAYEQYF	many	.	TRBV27	TRBJ2-7
TGTGCCAGCAGCTTTAGGTCGTGGGAGACTCAGCCCCAGCATTTT	CASSFRSWETQPQHF	few	.	TRBV5-6	TRBJ1-5
TGCAGTGCTAGAGATTTGTGGGGGCTCCGTTACGAGCAGTACTTC	CSARDLWGLRYEQYF	few	.	TRBV20-1	TRBJ2-7
TGCAGTGCTAGAGATTACATAGCGGTCTCCTACGAGCAGTACTTC	CSARDYIAVSYEQYF	.	.	TRBV20-1	TRBJ2-7